The source of this TCR beta chain is a study of cytomegalovirus exposure and HLA in healthy donors. The study, taken as a whole, reports: The majority of CMV-associated TCR beta chains were reported as apparently HLA-restricted in a later analysis.

This clone has just one count. Its antigen is as yet unknown. 60 Vbeta and 13 Jbeta primers were used in PCR. Sequencing used immunoSEQ multiplex PCR; TCRdb keeps in-frame clones, though not all of them. The sample contains about 200,000 clones, nearly 80% of which appear only once. The specimen was PBMCs. This sequence originates from a man younger than 35 in good health and CMV-seronegative.

CDR3 sequence reads: CASSLGGGATTNEKLFF. CDR3 nucleotide sequence: TGTGCCAGCAGCTTGGGGGGAGGGGCGACAACTAATGAAAAACTGTTTTTT. V usage is TRBV7-2 and J usage is TRBJ1-4; tentative D call: TRBD1 (5 bases). CDR1 is SGHTA, CDR2 FQGNSA, per germline. V was pared by 3 bases and J by 0 bases, with 14 bases between. This CDR3 spans 17 amino acids.